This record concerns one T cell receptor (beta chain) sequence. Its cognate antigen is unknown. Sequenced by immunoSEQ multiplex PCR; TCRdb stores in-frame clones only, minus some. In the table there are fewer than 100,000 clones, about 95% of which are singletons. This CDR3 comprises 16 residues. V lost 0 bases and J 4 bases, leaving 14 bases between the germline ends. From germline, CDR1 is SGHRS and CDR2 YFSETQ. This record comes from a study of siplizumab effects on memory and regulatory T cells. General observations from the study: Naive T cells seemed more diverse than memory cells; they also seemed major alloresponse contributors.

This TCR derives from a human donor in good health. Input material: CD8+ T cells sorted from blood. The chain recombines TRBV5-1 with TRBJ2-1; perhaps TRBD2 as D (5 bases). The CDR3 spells CASSLAGPSGYNEQFF. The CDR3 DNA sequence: TGCGCCAGCAGCTTGGCCGGACCCTCGGGGTACAATGAGCAGTTCTTC.